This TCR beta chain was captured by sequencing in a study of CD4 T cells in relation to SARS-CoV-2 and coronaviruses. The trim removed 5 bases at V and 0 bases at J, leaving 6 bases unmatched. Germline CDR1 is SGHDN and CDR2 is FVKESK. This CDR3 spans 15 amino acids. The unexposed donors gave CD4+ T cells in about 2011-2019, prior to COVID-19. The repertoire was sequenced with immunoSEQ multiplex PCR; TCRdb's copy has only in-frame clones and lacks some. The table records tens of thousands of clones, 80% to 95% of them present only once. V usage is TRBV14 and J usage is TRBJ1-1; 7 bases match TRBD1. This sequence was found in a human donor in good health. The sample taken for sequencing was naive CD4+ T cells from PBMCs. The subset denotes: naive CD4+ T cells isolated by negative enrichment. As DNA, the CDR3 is TGTGCCAGCAGCGCGACAGGGTGGTTGAACACTGAAGCTTTCTTT. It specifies CASSATGWLNTEAFF.